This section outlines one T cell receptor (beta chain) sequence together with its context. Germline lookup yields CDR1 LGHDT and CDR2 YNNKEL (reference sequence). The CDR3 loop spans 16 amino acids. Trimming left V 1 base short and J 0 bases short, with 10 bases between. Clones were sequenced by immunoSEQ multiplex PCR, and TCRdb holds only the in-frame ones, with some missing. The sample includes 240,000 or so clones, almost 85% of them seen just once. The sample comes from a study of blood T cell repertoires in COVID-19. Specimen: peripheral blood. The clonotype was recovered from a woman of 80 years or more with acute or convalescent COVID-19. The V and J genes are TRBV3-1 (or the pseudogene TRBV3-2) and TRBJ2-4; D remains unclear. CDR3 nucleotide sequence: TGTGCCAGCAGCCAAGGCGTACAGACAGCCAAAAACATTCAGTACTTC. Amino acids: CASSQGVQTAKNIQYF.